This T cell receptor (beta chain) was documented in a study of blood T cell repertoires in COVID-19 (TCRdb year 2020). Context from the whole study: Samples covering the acute and convalescent phases of COVID-19 were provided by collaborators in the United States, Italy and Spain. The prospective study material was composed of cDNA or gDNA derived from T cells, B-cell-depleted T cells, or PBMCs. The dataset comprised deeply sampled blood TCRbeta repertoires from subjects exposed to, actively infected with, or recovered from COVID-19. The repertoires were made available in a free public database intended to serve as a resource for research on the immune response to SARS-CoV-2. The samples were drawn from two sources: the first 160 participants of the ongoing ImmuneRACE study, and over 1,000 subjects contributed by 6 global collaborators. Sample metadata almost always included a de-identified subject ID, COVID-19 status, age in years and sex. Where HLA class I and class II types were available, the types were taken from metadata supplied by the sample provider, not from assay-based typing. Paper-wide results and their limitations: The amount of clinical and demographic metadata varied by source and participant and was provided uncurated.

The immunoSEQ Assay, a bias-controlled multiplex PCR, was used to amplify TCRbeta CDR3 regions from genomic DNA. The source study handled its data this way. The number of nucleated cells in each sample was estimated from the amplification of reference gene primers within the assay. To quantify the absolute abundance of each unique TCRbeta CDR3 rearrangement, sequence reads were collapsed and filtered. Productive Simpson clonality was computed per sample as the square root of Simpson's diversity index over productive rearrangements. In its TCRdb copy, this immuneACCESS table keeps in-frame sequences only and misses some clones. Where compared with another copy, unresolved V genes explain less than half of these, and the others have no known cause. That table is the source of V, J and clone size, and D and trimming were worked out from the DNA. This sample has 200,000 to 250,000 clones in its table, and around 87% of those were observed once. Around 3.1% of the sample belongs to the ten largest clones.

V is clipped by 3 bases and J by 6 bases, and the sequence between their germline boundaries is 15 bases long. From the cysteine through the phenylalanine, the CDR3 covers 14 amino acids. Left in the record is the CDR3 DNA by itself, 42 bases read in frame from the first base. Per the germline V gene, SNHLY is the CDR1 and FYNNEI is the CDR2. This clone was detected only once. Its cognate antigen has yet to be identified. No base qualities exist here, and no much larger clone lies one base off it. Whole blood was collected in K2EDTA tubes by collaborating institutions according to the institutions' own protocols. For TCRbeta analysis, collaborators shipped samples in one of three forms: frozen whole blood, isolated PBMCs, or DNA extracted from either of those sample types.

This sequence originates from a man in his sixties with acute or convalescent COVID-19. The material sequenced was peripheral blood. The chain couples TRBV2 to TRBJ2-7; a weak D assignment points to TRBD1 (5 bases agree). The CDR3 has the sequence CASSDTGRTLEQYF. The DNA sequence is as follows: TGTGCCAGCAGTGACACGGGCCGGACACTCGAGCAGTACTTC. The reference TRBV2 and TRBJ2-7 proteins fill in what lies around the CDR3, so the full variable domain reads EPEVTQTPSHQVTQMGQEVILRCVPISNHLYFYWYRQILGQKVEFLVSFYNNEISEKSEIFDDQFSVERPDGSNFTLKIRSTKLEDSAMYFCASSDTGRTLEQYFGPGTRLTVT.